A selection of T cell receptor beta chains follows, all from one sample in a study of siplizumab effects on memory and regulatory T cells. Libraries were prepared by immunoSEQ multiplex PCR; TCRdb keeps only in-frame clonotypes and omits some of them. This table holds 75,000 to 100,000 clones, roughly 94% found once. The source material was non-Treg CD4+ T cells sorted from blood. The source of these receptors is a human donor in good health. Each CDR3 is given with its conserved first and last residue. The order of the fields is V gene, CDR3 length, clone size, J gene, D gene, CDR3 protein, CDR3 DNA. D genes are given only for firm matches. Clone sizes are given selectively: once, few, many, or a class where the clone is expanded.

V: TRBV11-2; length: 14; size: .; J: TRBJ1-5; D: .; CDR3: CASSRSGGQQPQHF; DNA: TGTGCCAGCAGCCGAAGCGGGGGCCAGCAGCCCCAGCATTTT
V: TRBV6-5; length: 14; size: .; J: TRBJ2-1; D: .; CDR3: CASSRGPPYNEQFF; DNA: TGTGCCAGCAGTAGAGGACCGCCCTACAATGAGCAGTTCTTC
V: TRBV9; length: 13; size: .; J: TRBJ2-7; D: TRBD2; CDR3: CASSVSGGNEQYF; DNA: TGTGCCAGCAGCGTGTCGGGAGGCAACGAGCAGTACTTC
V: TRBV27; length: 15; size: .; J: TRBJ2-1; D: TRBD2; CDR3: CASSLRTSGVNEQFF; DNA: TGTGCCAGCAGTCTCCGGACTAGCGGGGTCAATGAGCAGTTCTTC
V: TRBV29-1; length: 17; size: once; J: TRBJ2-4; D: TRBD2; CDR3: CSGTSGRPCLAKNIQYF; DNA: TGCAGCGGTACTAGCGGGAGACCTTGTCTGGCCAAAAACATTCAGTACTTC
V: TRBV5-6; length: 13; size: .; J: TRBJ2-1; D: .; CDR3: CASSEGLHGEQFF; DNA: TGTGCCAGCAGTGAGGGACTGCACGGTGAGCAGTTCTTC
V: TRBV18; length: 17; size: .; J: TRBJ2-1; D: TRBD1; CDR3: CASSPPTGSIHYNEQFF; DNA: TGTGCCAGCTCACCACCGACAGGGTCAATTCACTACAATGAGCAGTTCTTC
V: TRBV18; length: 13; size: .; J: TRBJ2-7; D: .; CDR3: CASSPPNPYEQYF; DNA: TGTGCCAGCTCACCACCCAACCCGTACGAGCAGTACTTC
V: TRBV18; length: 14; size: once; J: TRBJ2-5; D: .; CDR3: CASSPPSGSETQYF; DNA: TGTGCCAGCTCACCACCATCAGGGTCGGAGACCCAGTACTTC
V: TRBV5-1; length: 14; size: .; J: TRBJ1-1; D: .; CDR3: CASRESAGNTEAFF; DNA: TGCGCCAGCAGGGAATCGGCGGGGAACACTGAAGCTTTCTTT
V: TRBV7-2; length: 15; size: .; J: TRBJ2-7; D: .; CDR3: CASSLGGTFTYEQYF; DNA: TGTGCCAGCAGCTTAGGGGGGACTTTTACCTACGAGCAGTACTTC
V: TRBV9; length: 15; size: .; J: TRBJ1-1; D: .; CDR3: CASSRSSGNSLEAFF; DNA: TGTGCCAGCAGCCGTAGCTCTGGTAACAGCCTAGAAGCTTTCTTT
V: TRBV7-9; length: 15; size: .; J: TRBJ1-3; D: .; CDR3: CASSLEGYSGNTIYF; DNA: TGTGCCAGCAGCTTAGAGGGTTACTCTGGAAACACCATATATTTT
V: TRBV11-2; length: 16; size: .; J: TRBJ2-5; D: TRBD1; CDR3: CASSLGNRGSQETQYF; DNA: TGTGCCAGCAGCTTAGGCAACAGGGGGTCCCAAGAGACCCAGTACTTC
V: TRBV20-1; length: 11; size: .; J: TRBJ2-7; D: .; CDR3: CSAAEDYEQYF; DNA: TGCAGTGCGGCGGAGGACTACGAGCAGTACTTC
V: TRBV18; length: 15; size: few; J: TRBJ1-2; D: TRBD1; CDR3: CASSKGQAKGYGYTF; DNA: TGTGCCAGCTCCAAGGGACAGGCAAAAGGCTATGGCTACACCTTC
V: TRBV11-2; length: 14; size: .; J: TRBJ2-1; D: TRBD2; CDR3: CASSLAGGLNEQFF; DNA: TGTGCCAGCAGCTTAGCGGGGGGGTTAAATGAGCAGTTCTTC
V: TRBV5-8; length: 15; size: .; J: TRBJ1-5; D: TRBD1; CDR3: CASSWDRGENQPQHF; DNA: TGTGCCAGCAGTTGGGACAGGGGGGAAAATCAGCCCCAGCATTTT
V: TRBV19; length: 14; size: .; J: TRBJ2-2; D: TRBD1; CDR3: CASIGTGHTGELFF; DNA: TGTGCCAGTATTGGGACAGGGCACACCGGGGAGCTGTTTTTT
V: TRBV27; length: 17; size: .; J: TRBJ2-7; D: TRBD2; CDR3: CASSLSSGLAAKVEQYF; DNA: TGTGCCAGCAGTTTATCGAGTGGACTAGCAGCCAAGGTAGAGCAGTACTTC
V: TRBV12-5; length: 16; size: .; J: TRBJ2-2; D: TRBD1; CDR3: CASRAGDRLHTGELFF; DNA: TGTGCTAGTAGGGCAGGGGACAGATTGCACACCGGGGAGCTGTTTTTT
V: TRBV2; length: 16; size: .; J: TRBJ1-3; D: TRBD1; CDR3: CASTRWGQGSGNTIYF; DNA: TGTGCCAGCACCCGGTGGGGACAGGGCTCTGGAAACACCATATATTTT
V: TRBV5-1; length: 16; size: .; J: TRBJ2-2; D: .; CDR3: CASSSGGQENTGELFF; DNA: TGCGCCAGCAGCTCGGGAGGACAGGAGAACACCGGGGAGCTGTTTTTT
V: TRBV19; length: 18; size: .; J: TRBJ2-3; D: TRBD2; CDR3: CASSIWGTSGRSTDTQYF; DNA: TGTGCCAGTAGTATTTGGGGGACTAGCGGCCGAAGCACAGATACGCAGTATTTT
V: TRBV19; length: 15; size: .; J: TRBJ1-1; D: .; CDR3: CASSIRLRENTEAFF; DNA: TGTGCCAGTAGTATCCGACTTAGAGAGAACACTGAAGCTTTCTTT
V: TRBV6-1; length: 15; size: few; J: TRBJ2-7; D: .; CDR3: CASSEAGGSLYEQYF; DNA: TGTGCCAGCAGTGAAGCCGGAGGGTCCCTTTACGAGCAGTACTTC
V: TRBV7-3; length: 16; size: .; J: TRBJ2-1; D: TRBD2; CDR3: CASSFSGGRVINEQFF; DNA: TGTGCCAGCAGCTTTAGTGGCGGGAGGGTCATCAATGAGCAGTTCTTC
V: TRBV18; length: 13; size: .; J: TRBJ2-7; D: .; CDR3: CASSPRPWYEQYF; DNA: TGTGCCAGCTCACCACGGCCCTGGTACGAGCAGTACTTC
V: TRBV30; length: 11; size: .; J: TRBJ1-1; D: .; CDR3: CAWRGRTRAFF; DNA: TGTGCCTGGAGAGGCCGAACGAGGGCTTTCTTT
V: TRBV19; length: 18; size: .; J: TRBJ1-5; D: .; CDR3: CASTKTPPGYGSNQPQHF; DNA: TGTGCCAGTACTAAAACCCCCCCCGGGTACGGTAGCAATCAGCCCCAGCATTTT
V: TRBV6-1; length: 13; size: .; J: TRBJ1-1; D: TRBD1; CDR3: CASSGDRWTEAFF; DNA: TGTGCCAGCAGTGGGGACAGGTGGACTGAAGCTTTCTTT
V: TRBV28; length: 11; size: .; J: TRBJ1-3; D: .; CDR3: CASSLRQEEYF; DNA: TGTGCCAGCAGTTTGCGGCAGGAGGAGTATTTT
V: TRBV10-3; length: 16; size: .; J: TRBJ1-3; D: .; CDR3: CAISGPLQRAGNTIYF; DNA: TGTGCCATCAGTGGGCCTCTCCAGAGGGCTGGAAACACCATATATTTT
V: TRBV30; length: 14; size: .; J: TRBJ2-1; D: .; CDR3: CAWRFYGINNEQFF; DNA: TGTGCCTGGAGGTTTTACGGGATAAACAATGAGCAGTTCTTC
V: TRBV29-1; length: 13; size: .; J: TRBJ1-2; D: TRBD1; CDR3: CSVGDRVDNGYTF; DNA: TGCAGCGTTGGCGACAGGGTAGATAATGGCTACACCTTC
V: TRBV29-1; length: 13; size: once; J: TRBJ2-1; D: TRBD1; CDR3: CSVGTGGYNEQFF; DNA: TGCAGCGTTGGCACAGGGGGGTACAATGAGCAGTTCTTC
V: TRBV18; length: 20; size: .; J: TRBJ2-6; D: .; CDR3: CASSHLRGPSLHSGANVLTF; DNA: TGTGCCAGCTCACACCTACGAGGTCCCTCTCTTCACTCTGGGGCCAACGTCCTGACTTTC
V: TRBV28; length: 14; size: .; J: TRBJ2-7; D: TRBD1; CDR3: CASRPGTGEPVQYF; DNA: TGTGCCAGCAGGCCCGGGACAGGGGAACCTGTGCAGTACTTC
V: TRBV5-8; length: 13; size: .; J: TRBJ2-7; D: .; CDR3: CASSLGLSGEQYF; DNA: TGTGCCAGCAGCCTAGGGCTAAGCGGGGAGCAGTACTTC
V: TRBV18; length: 15; size: .; J: TRBJ2-7; D: TRBD2; CDR3: CASSQGLAGKNEQYF; DNA: TGTGCCAGCTCACAAGGACTAGCGGGGAAGAACGAGCAGTACTTC
V: TRBV6-1; length: 15; size: .; J: TRBJ1-1; D: .; CDR3: CASSRRQGINTEAFF; DNA: TGTGCCAGCAGCCGCCGTCAGGGTATTAACACTGAAGCTTTCTTT
V: TRBV6-5; length: 14; size: .; J: TRBJ1-6; D: TRBD1; CDR3: CASSRATGSSPLHF; DNA: TGTGCCAGCAGTCGCGCGACAGGGAGTTCACCCCTCCACTTT
V: TRBV19; length: 17; size: .; J: TRBJ2-4; D: TRBD1; CDR3: CASSTIDRGLAKNIQYF; DNA: TGTGCCAGTAGTACGATTGACAGGGGGCTTGCCAAAAACATTCAGTACTTC
V: TRBV7-2; length: 12; size: .; J: TRBJ1-2; D: .; CDR3: CASSPGNYGYTF; DNA: TGTGCCAGCAGCCCCGGCAACTATGGCTACACCTTC
V: TRBV7-2; length: 15; size: .; J: TRBJ2-7; D: .; CDR3: CASSLSLGRTYEQYF; DNA: TGTGCCAGCAGCTTAAGTTTGGGCCGTACCTACGAGCAGTACTTC
V: TRBV30; length: 13; size: .; J: TRBJ1-2; D: .; CDR3: CAWSVGASYGYTF; DNA: TGTGCCTGGAGTGTAGGGGCCAGCTATGGCTACACCTTC
V: TRBV5-1; length: 16; size: .; J: TRBJ2-1; D: TRBD2; CDR3: CASSWHRTSGDNEQFF; DNA: TGCGCCAGCAGCTGGCACCGGACTAGCGGGGACAATGAGCAGTTCTTC
V: TRBV7-3; length: 18; size: .; J: TRBJ2-6; D: .; CDR3: CASSLTGARASGANVLTF; DNA: TGTGCCAGCAGCTTAACTGGGGCCAGGGCCTCTGGGGCCAACGTCCTGACTTTC
V: TRBV30; length: 15; size: .; J: TRBJ1-2; D: .; CDR3: CAWNESTGKRYGYTF; DNA: TGTGCCTGGAATGAATCTACAGGGAAAAGATATGGCTACACCTTC
V: TRBV19; length: 14; size: .; J: TRBJ1-4; D: .; CDR3: CASSLSGGEEKLFF; DNA: TGTGCCAGTAGTTTAAGTGGGGGCGAAGAAAAACTGTTTTTT
V: TRBV7-3; length: 16; size: .; J: TRBJ2-3; D: .; CDR3: CASSLGSGRGGDTQYF; DNA: TGTGCCAGCAGCTTAGGAAGCGGGAGAGGGGGCGATACGCAGTATTTT
V: TRBV5-1; length: 17; size: .; J: TRBJ2-7; D: TRBD1; CDR3: CASSLRPPGQGAREQYF; DNA: TGCGCCAGCAGCTTACGACCCCCGGGACAGGGGGCTCGGGAGCAGTACTTC
V: TRBV5-6; length: 13; size: .; J: TRBJ2-7; D: .; CDR3: CASSPSPAGEQYF; DNA: TGTGCCAGCAGCCCAAGCCCGGCAGGGGAGCAGTACTTC